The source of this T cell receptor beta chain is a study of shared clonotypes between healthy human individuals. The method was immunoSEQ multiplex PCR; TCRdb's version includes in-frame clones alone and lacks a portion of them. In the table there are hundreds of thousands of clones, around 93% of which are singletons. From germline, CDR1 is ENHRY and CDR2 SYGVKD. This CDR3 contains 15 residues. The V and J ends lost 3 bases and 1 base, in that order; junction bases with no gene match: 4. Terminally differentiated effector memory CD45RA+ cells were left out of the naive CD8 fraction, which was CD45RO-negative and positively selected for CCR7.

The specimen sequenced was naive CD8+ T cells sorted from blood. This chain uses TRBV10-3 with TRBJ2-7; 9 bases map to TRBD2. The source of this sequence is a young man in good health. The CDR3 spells CAISEGSGSSYEQYF. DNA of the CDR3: TGTGCCATCAGTGAAGGTAGCGGGAGTTCCTACGAGCAGTACTTC.